This entry lists 16 T cell receptor beta chains sequenced from one sample in a study of kidney transplant recipient with SARS-CoV-2 infection. In TCRdb, the reads were re-called with MiXCR into one record per CDR3 protein. The profile shows some 220,000 distinct CDR3 sequences, around 26% of them singletons. This specimen was a blood sample, taken at baseline and on roughly day 120 from a kidney transplant recipient. The source is a male patient between 25 and 40 years old who had COVID-19 and was a kidney transplant recipient. Some T cells may have come from the graft donor.

About this clonotype itself: A clone one base away is much larger, so this may be a read error. This chain uses TRBV5-1 with TRBJ1-2; no definite D call. From germline, CDR1 is SGHRS and CDR2 YFSETQ. Trimming cost V 6 bases and J 4 bases, with 22 bases left between them. The CDR3 runs 16 residues. The CDR3 DNA is TGCGCCAGCACACGTTCATCGGCTCGAAAGACCTATGGCTACACCTTC. It yields the protein CASTRSSARKTYGYTF.

The gene calls are TRBV6-2 or TRBV6-3 and TRBJ2-7; a possible D gene is TRBD2 (5 bases). Trimming removed 8 bases at V and 5 bases at J, with 19 bases between. CDR3 size: 14 residues. Germline V lookup: CDR1 MNHEY, CDR2 SVGEGT. The chain's CDR3 is CASSFLGAGDEQYF. As DNA, the CDR3 is TGTGCCAGCTCTTTCTTGGGAGCTGGGGACGAGCAGTACTTC.

This clonotype has a handful of counts. This rearrangement joins TRBV19 to TRBJ2-5; D remains ambiguous. V lost 3 bases and J 5 bases, leaving 13 bases between the germline ends. Germline V CDR1 and CDR2: LNHDA, SQIVND (reference sequence). There are 14 residues in the CDR3. Here the CDR3 DNA reads TGTGCCAGTAGTATCGCCGAAAATTCGGAGACCCAGTACTTC. Protein sequence: CASSIAENSETQYF.

This clonotype came up many times. The rearrangement uses TRBV5-4 and TRBJ2-7, with 11 bases identical to TRBD2. The CDR3 has 15 residues. The germline CDR1 and CDR2 sequences are SGHNT and YYREEE (reference sequence). The V segment lost 0 bases and the J segment 2 bases; nucleotides outside the gene matches: 1. In nucleotides, the CDR3 is TGTGCCAGCAGCTTGGGACTAGCGGGAACCTACGAGCAGTACTTC. This translates into CASSLGLAGTYEQYF. The whole variable domain, filled in from reference TRBV5-4 and TRBJ2-7, reads ETGVTQSPTHLIKTRGQQVTLRCSSQSGHNTVSWYQQALGQGPQFIFQYYREEENGRGNFPPRFSGLQFPNYSSELNVNALELDDSALYLCASSLGLAGTYEQYFGPGTRLTVT.

This clonotype occurred many times. CDR3 sequence reads: CASTSGQVFNSPLHF. The CDR3 region has the DNA TGTGCCAGCACCTCGGGACAGGTTTTCAATTCACCCCTCCACTTT. The chain couples TRBV6-5 to TRBJ1-6, with 8 bases identical to TRBD1. Per the germline V gene, CDR1 is MNHEY and CDR2 is SVGAGI. The CDR3 totals 15 residues. With 7 bases clipped from V and 7 bases from J, the junction kept 9 bases outside the gene matches.

On this clonotype: A much more abundant neighbour one base away suggests this may be a read error. CDR3 nucleotides: TGCGCCAGCAGAGTTGGTCGTCAAGAGACCCAGCACTTC. Protein sequence: CASRVGRQETQHF. This chain uses TRBV5-1 with TRBJ2-5; D not resolved. Germline loops: CDR1 SGHRS, CDR2 YFSETQ. This CDR3 is 13 amino acids long.

This clonotype was recorded many times. This chain links TRBV7-9 with TRBJ1-4; 9 bases match TRBD1. The length of the CDR3 is 14 residues. With 1 base clipped from V and 7 bases from J, the junction kept 1 base outside the gene matches. In germline, CDR1 is SEHNR, CDR2 FQNEAQ (reference sequence). CDR3 amino acids: CASSLGTGVEKLFF. DNA of the CDR3: TGTGCCAGCAGCTTAGGGACAGGGGTTGAAAAACTGTTTTTT.

This clonotype was detected a few times. This chain joins TRBV6-5 and TRBJ1-1; tentatively, D is TRBD1 (5 bases). CDR1 is MNHEY and CDR2 is SVGAGI in the germline V gene. The length of the CDR3 is 14 residues. The V end lost 2 bases, the J end lost 1 base, and 8 bases lay between the germline ends. CDR3 amino acids: CASSYRGKNTEAFF. CDR3 sequence (DNA): TGTGCCAGCAGTTACAGGGGTAAGAACACTGAAGCTTTCTTT.

This clonotype has ten or more counts. This CDR3 reads CATSREGAPNEKLFF. The CDR3 nucleotides are TGTGCCACCAGCAGAGAGGGTGCACCTAATGAAAAACTGTTTTTT. The rearrangement uses TRBV15 and TRBJ1-4; D not resolved. The V end lost 0 bases, the J end lost 3 bases, and 8 bases lay between the germline ends. CDR3 length: 15 amino acids. Germline CDR1 LNHNV, CDR2 YYDKDF (reference sequence).

Of note for this clonotype: Since a much larger clone is just one base distant, this may be a read error. The chain uses TRBV5-1 and TRBJ1-6; a weak D match, TRBD1 (6 bases). The CDR3 is 15 amino acids. Germline V gene data show CDR1 as SGHRS and CDR2 as YFSETQ. V lost 0 bases, J lost 7 bases, and 11 bases lay in between. DNA for the CDR3: TGCGCCAGCAGCTTGGGTACAGGGATAAATTCACCCCTCCACTTT. This translates into CASSLGTGINSPLHF.

At least ten counts were recorded for this clonotype. V usage is TRBV12-3 or TRBV12-4 and J usage is TRBJ2-4; D possibly uses TRBD1 or TRBD2 (6 bases each). The V end lost 4 bases, the J end lost 0 bases, and 10 bases lay between the germline ends. This CDR3 spans 15 amino acids. In DNA form, the CDR3 reads TGTGCCAGCAGTTGGGGGGCCTTAGCCAAAAACATTCAGTACTTC. Translation: CASSWGALAKNIQYF.

This clonotype came up many times. The chain links TRBV7-2 to TRBJ2-2, with D possibly being TRBD1 (5 bases). Deletions cut 7 bases from V and 0 bases from J, with 12 bases between. The CDR3 is 15 amino acids. CDR1 is SGHTA and CDR2 is FQGNSA in the germline V gene. The CDR3: CASNLQGANTGELFF. CDR3 nucleotide sequence: TGTGCCAGCAACCTCCAGGGTGCGAACACCGGGGAGCTGTTTTTT.

This clonotype occurred a few times. This chain links TRBV4-3 with TRBJ2-1; no firm D call. CDR3 length equals 14 residues. Germline assignment: CDR1 LGHNA and CDR2 YSLEER. Trimming stripped 0 bases from V and 6 bases from J, with 9 bases between. The CDR3 loop is CASSQDWQTNEQFF. The CDR3 bases are TGCGCCAGCAGCCAAGACTGGCAGACCAATGAGCAGTTCTTC.

Points on this clonotype: This could be a read error, since a much larger clone is one nucleotide away. The V call is TRBV16, the J call TRBJ1-2; TRBD1 is a possible D gene (5 bases). The V gene lost 4 bases and the J gene lost 4 bases, with 10 bases spanning the gap. CDR3 size: 13 residues. CDR1 is KGHSY, CDR2 FQNENV, per germline. CDR3 protein: CASSRSDIYGYTF. The CDR3 DNA follows: TGTGCCAGCAGCCGATCGGACATCTATGGCTACACCTTC.

For this clonotype: A single base separates this from a much larger clone, so it may be a read error. This sequence joins TRBV6-5 and TRBJ1-2; D not resolved. Germline V lookup: CDR1 MNHEY, CDR2 SVGAGI. Trimming pared 4 bases from V and 4 bases from J, leaving 22 bases between. The CDR3 consists of 17 residues. CDR3 bases: TGTGCCAGCAGTTGCGGGTGGCCTTACGGAAAGACCTATGGCTACACCTTC. Translated: CASSCGWPYGKTYGYTF.

This clonotype was recorded at least ten times. The gene calls are TRBV12-2 and TRBJ1-2. TRBV12-2 constitutes a pseudogene. This CDR3 is 17 amino acids long. The CDR3: CASRARSTPRKTYGYTF. The CDR3 DNA sequence: TGTGCAAGTCGCGCACGTTCGACTCCACGAAAGACCTATGGCTACACCTTC.